This T cell receptor (beta chain) was obtained from a study of T cells in Graves' hyperthyroidism and ophthalmopathy. Notes on the study in general: Among clonotypes expanded in thyroid above 0.001, most were also found in blood.

The CDR3 regions of TCR beta were amplified from RNA transcripts. Using the HTBI primer set, a first-round RT-PCR was run on the TCR CDR3. TCRdb re-derived calls from the multiplex PCR reads in MiXCR, one entry per CDR3 protein. This table holds roughly 200,000 distinct CDR3 sequences, roughly 18% found once. Germline V gene sequence: CDR1 LGHDT, CDR2 YNNKEL (reference sequence). V dropped 4 bases and J dropped 6 bases, with 11 bases sitting between them. The CDR3 is 13 amino acids. At least ten counts were recorded for this clonotype. What it binds is unknown. The chain carries TRBV3-1 and TRBJ2-3; D perhaps matches TRBD1 (6 bases). The receptor was derived from a man aged 35 to 55 with Graves' hyperthyroidism. The specimen was blood. DNA for the CDR3: TGTGCCAGCAGCCCATACAGGGAGGATACGCAGTATTTT. It encodes CASSPYREDTQYF.